The T cell receptor (beta chain) under discussion was sequenced for a study of CD8+ T cells in alopecia areata. Looking at the study overall: Those receiving the skin were approximately 6-11-week-old female C3H/HeJ mice, whose grafts came from 6-12-month-old C3H/HeJ donors with spontaneous alopecia. Study-wide points: Compared with mice, patients displayed less clear TCR sharing, possibly for HLA-related reasons. Resident alphabeta T cells of normal skin are also sequenced in scalp samples.

Pooled cutaneous lymph node cells were sorted using CD4, CD8alpha, NKG2D, NKG2ACE and other markers. Sequencing templates came from extracted RNA that was reverse transcribed into cDNA. Method: immunoSEQ multiplex PCR; TCRdb's copy keeps in-frame clones and lacks some. Captured here are about 270,000 clones, none seen once; the top ten comprise more than 0.95%. This clone was counted a few times. No antigen is known for it. The gene names given are mouse names. Distinct nucleotide sequences in the sample also encode this CDR3. Material for sequencing was CD4+ T cells sorted from a lymph node. The clonotype comes from a C3H/HeJ mouse with alopecia areata. For this strain, the MHC haplotype corresponds to H2-k.

The sequenced CDR3 bases are TGTGCCAGCAGTGATGAGGGTTCAAACACA. Translating gives CASSDEGSNT. The entire CDR3 protein reads CASSDEGSNTEVFF. The chain couples TRBV13-3 to TRBJ1-1; D gene unclear. The CDR3 is cut off 4 residues early in the read; its end comes from the germline J gene. This CDR3 contains 14 residues. Trimming removed 0 bases from V and 0 bases from J, with 6 bases in between. The V gene's germline CDR1 is NNHDY and CDR2 SYVADS.